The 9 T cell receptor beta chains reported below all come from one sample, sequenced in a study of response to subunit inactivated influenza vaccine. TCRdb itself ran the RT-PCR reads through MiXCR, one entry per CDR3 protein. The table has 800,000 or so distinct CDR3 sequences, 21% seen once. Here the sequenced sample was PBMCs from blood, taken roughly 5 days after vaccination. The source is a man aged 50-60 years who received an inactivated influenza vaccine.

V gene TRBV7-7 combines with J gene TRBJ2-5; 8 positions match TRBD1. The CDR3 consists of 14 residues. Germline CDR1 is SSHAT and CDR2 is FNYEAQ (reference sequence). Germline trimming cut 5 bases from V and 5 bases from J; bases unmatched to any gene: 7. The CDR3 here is CASSGQGSLETQYF. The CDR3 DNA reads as TGTGCCAGCAGCGGACAGGGTTCCCTCGAGACCCAGTACTTC.

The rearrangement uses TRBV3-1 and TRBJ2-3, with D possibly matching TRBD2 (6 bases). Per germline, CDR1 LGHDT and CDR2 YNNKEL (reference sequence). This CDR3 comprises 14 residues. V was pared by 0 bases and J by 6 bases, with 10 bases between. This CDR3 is CASSQDPGTDTQYF. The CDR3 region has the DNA TGTGCCAGCAGCCAAGATCCCGGGACTGATACGCAGTATTTT.

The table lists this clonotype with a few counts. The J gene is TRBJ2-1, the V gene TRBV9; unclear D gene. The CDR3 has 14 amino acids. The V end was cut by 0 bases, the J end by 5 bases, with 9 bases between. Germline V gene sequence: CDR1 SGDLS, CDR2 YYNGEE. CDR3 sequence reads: CASSVGPVNNEQFF. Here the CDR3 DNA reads TGTGCCAGCAGCGTAGGTCCGGTGAACAATGAGCAGTTCTTC. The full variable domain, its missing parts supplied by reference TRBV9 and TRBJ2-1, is DSGVTQTPKHLITATGQRVTLRCSPRSGDLSVYWYQQSLDQGLQFLIQYYNGEERAKGNILERFSAQQFPDLHSELNLSSLELGDSALYFCASSVGPVNNEQFFGPGTRLTVL.

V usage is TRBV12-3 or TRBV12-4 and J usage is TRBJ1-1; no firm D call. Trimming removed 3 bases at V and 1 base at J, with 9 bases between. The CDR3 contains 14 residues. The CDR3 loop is CASSFSLQNTEAFF. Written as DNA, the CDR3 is TGTGCCAGCAGTTTTAGTCTTCAGAACACTGAAGCTTTCTTT.

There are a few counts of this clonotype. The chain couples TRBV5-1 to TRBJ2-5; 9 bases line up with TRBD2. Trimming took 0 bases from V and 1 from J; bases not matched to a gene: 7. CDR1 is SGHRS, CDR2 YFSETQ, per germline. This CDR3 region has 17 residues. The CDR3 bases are TGCGCCAGCAGCTTGGCTCTTAGCGGGGGCCGCCAAGAGACCCAGTACTTC. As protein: CASSLALSGGRQETQYF.

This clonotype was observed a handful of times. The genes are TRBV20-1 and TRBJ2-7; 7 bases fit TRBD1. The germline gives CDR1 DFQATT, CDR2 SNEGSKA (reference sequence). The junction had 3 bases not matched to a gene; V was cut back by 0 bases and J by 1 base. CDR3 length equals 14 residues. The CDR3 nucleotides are TGCAGTGCTAGAGAGTTGGGACAGTCCTACGAGCAGTACTTC. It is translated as CSARELGQSYEQYF.

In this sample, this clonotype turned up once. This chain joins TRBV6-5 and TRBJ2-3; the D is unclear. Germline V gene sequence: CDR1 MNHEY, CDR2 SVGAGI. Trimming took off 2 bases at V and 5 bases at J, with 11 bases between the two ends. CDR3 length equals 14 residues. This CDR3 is CASSYSPFGDTQYF. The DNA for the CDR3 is TGTGCCAGCAGTTACAGCCCTTTTGGAGATACGCAGTATTTT.

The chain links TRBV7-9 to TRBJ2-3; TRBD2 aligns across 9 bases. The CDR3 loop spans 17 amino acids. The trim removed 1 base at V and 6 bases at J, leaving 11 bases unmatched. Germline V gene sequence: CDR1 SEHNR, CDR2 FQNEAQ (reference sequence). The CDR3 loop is CASSLVTSGYLRDTQYF. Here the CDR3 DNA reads TGTGCCAGCAGCTTAGTCACTAGCGGGTACTTGAGGGATACGCAGTATTTT.

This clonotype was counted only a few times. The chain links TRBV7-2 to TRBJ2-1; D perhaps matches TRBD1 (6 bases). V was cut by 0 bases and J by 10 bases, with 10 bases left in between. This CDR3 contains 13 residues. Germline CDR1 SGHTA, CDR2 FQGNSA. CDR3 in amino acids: CASSLAQTGEQFF. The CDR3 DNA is TGTGCCAGCAGCTTAGCGCAGACAGGAGAGCAGTTCTTC.